Listed below are T cell receptor beta chains from one sample, sequenced in a study of T cell responses to AZD1222 COVID-19 vaccine. Assay used: immunoSEQ multiplex PCR; TCRdb lists only in-frame clones, some missing. The profile shows about 120,000 clones, around 90% of them singletons. Source: peripheral blood, taken on day 0 of AZD1222 vaccination. These receptors were taken from an adult in good health. Both conserved end residues are part of each CDR3. A D gene is named only where the DNA matches it firmly. Where a row states a size, it is once, few, many or the class of an expanded clone; other rows omit it.

D: .; J: TRBJ1-1; V: TRBV29-1; size: .; CDR3: CSAPGRGGTEAFF; DNA: TGCAGCGCGCCGGGCCGAGGGGGCACTGAAGCTTTCTTT
D: .; J: TRBJ2-2; V: TRBV5-4; size: .; CDR3: CASSGLPGHGGGELFF; DNA: TGTGCCAGCAGCGGGCTACCGGGCCACGGTGGGGGGGAGCTGTTTTTT
D: TRBD2; J: TRBJ2-3; V: TRBV5-1; size: .; CDR3: CASGTSGSTDTQYF; DNA: TGCGCCAGCGGGACTAGCGGATCCACAGATACGCAGTATTTT
D: .; J: TRBJ2-1; V: TRBV12-5; size: .; CDR3: CASGYNEQFF; DNA: TGTGCTAGTGGTTACAATGAGCAGTTCTTC
D: .; J: TRBJ1-3; V: TRBV7-9; size: .; CDR3: CASRSDGHGNTIYF; DNA: TGTGCCAGCAGATCGGACGGCCATGGAAACACCATATATTTT
D: .; J: TRBJ2-1; V: TRBV7-9; size: .; CDR3: CASSPDEGQSLNEQFF; DNA: TGTGCCAGCAGCCCGGACGAGGGGCAAAGCCTGAATGAGCAGTTCTTC
D: .; J: TRBJ2-1; V: TRBV18; size: .; CDR3: CASSKDLANSYNEQFF; DNA: TGTGCCAGCTCGAAGGATCTCGCGAACTCCTACAATGAGCAGTTCTTC
D: .; J: TRBJ2-3; V: TRBV5-4; size: .; CDR3: CASSARDEGDTQYF; DNA: TGTGCCAGCAGCGCGAGGGACGAGGGAGATACGCAGTATTTT
D: .; J: TRBJ2-7; V: TRBV3-1/TRBV3-2; size: .; CDR3: CASSQDSYEQYF; DNA: TGTGCCAGCAGCCAAGATTCCTACGAGCAGTACTTC
D: .; J: TRBJ1-1; V: TRBV6-5; size: .; CDR3: CASRLQGGTEAFF; DNA: TGTGCCAGCAGGCTCCAGGGAGGCACTGAAGCTTTCTTT
D: .; J: TRBJ2-5; V: TRBV5-1; size: .; CDR3: CASSPSLGRRETQYF; DNA: TGCGCCAGCAGCCCCTCTTTGGGACGGAGAGAGACCCAGTACTTC
D: .; J: TRBJ1-1; V: TRBV13; size: .; CDR3: CASSFGGAVDTEAFF; DNA: TGTGCCAGCAGCTTTGGAGGGGCTGTGGACACTGAAGCTTTCTTT
D: .; J: TRBJ1-4; V: TRBV28; size: .; CDR3: CASSGREKKLFF; DNA: TGTGCCAGCAGTGGCCGAGAGAAAAAACTGTTTTTT
D: .; J: TRBJ2-5; V: TRBV12-5; size: .; CDR3: CASSFGRTYQETQYF; DNA: TGTGCTAGTAGCTTCGGGCGGACGTACCAAGAGACCCAGTACTTC
D: TRBD2; J: TRBJ2-5; V: TRBV19; size: .; CDR3: CASSLTAGGYQETQYF; DNA: TGTGCCAGTAGTTTAACAGCGGGGGGGTACCAAGAGACCCAGTACTTC
D: .; J: TRBJ1-6; V: TRBV2; size: many; CDR3: CASRGVAYNSPLHF; DNA: TGTGCCAGCAGGGGGGTGGCCTATAATTCACCCCTCCACTTT
D: TRBD1; J: TRBJ1-2; V: TRBV2; size: .; CDR3: CASSVSRGDRLYGYTF; DNA: TGTGCCAGCAGTGTAAGCAGGGGGGACAGACTCTATGGCTACACCTTC
D: .; J: TRBJ1-6; V: TRBV9; size: .; CDR3: CASSVAGDYNSPLHF; DNA: TGTGCCAGCAGCGTAGCAGGGGACTATAATTCACCCCTCCACTTT
D: TRBD1; J: TRBJ1-5; V: TRBV6-6; size: .; CDR3: CASRGGQGGNQPQHF; DNA: TGTGCCAGCAGGGGGGGACAGGGAGGCAATCAGCCCCAGCATTTT